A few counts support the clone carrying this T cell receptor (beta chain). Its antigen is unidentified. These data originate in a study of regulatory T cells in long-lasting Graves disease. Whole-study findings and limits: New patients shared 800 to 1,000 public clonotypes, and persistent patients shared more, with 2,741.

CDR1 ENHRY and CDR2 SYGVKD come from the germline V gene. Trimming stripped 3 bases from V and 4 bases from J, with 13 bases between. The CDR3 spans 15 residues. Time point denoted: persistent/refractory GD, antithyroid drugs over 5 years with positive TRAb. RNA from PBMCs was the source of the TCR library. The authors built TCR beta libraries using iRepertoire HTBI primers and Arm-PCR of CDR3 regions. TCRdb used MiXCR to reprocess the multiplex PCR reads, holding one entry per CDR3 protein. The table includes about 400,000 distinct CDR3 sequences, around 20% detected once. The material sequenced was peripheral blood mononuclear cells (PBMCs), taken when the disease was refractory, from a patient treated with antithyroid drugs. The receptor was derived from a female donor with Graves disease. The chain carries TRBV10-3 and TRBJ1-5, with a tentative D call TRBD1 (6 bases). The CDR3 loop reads CAISDPRTANQPQHF. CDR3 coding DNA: TGTGCCATCAGTGACCCTCGGACAGCTAATCAGCCCCAGCATTTT.